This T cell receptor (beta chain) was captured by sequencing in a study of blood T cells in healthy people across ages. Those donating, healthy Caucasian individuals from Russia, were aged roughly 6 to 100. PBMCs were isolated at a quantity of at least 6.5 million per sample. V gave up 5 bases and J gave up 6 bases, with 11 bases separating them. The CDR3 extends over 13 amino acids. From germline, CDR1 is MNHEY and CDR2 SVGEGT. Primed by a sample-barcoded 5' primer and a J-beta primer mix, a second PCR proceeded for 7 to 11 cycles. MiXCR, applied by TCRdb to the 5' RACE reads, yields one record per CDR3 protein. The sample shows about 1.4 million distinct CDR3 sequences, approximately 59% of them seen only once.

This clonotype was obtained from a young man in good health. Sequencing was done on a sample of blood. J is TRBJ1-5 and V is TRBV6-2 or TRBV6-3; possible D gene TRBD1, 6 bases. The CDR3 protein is CASSGSTGQPQHF. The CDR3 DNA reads TGTGCCAGCAGTGGGTCGACAGGTCAGCCCCAGCATTTT.